The TCR beta chain described here comes from a study of identical twins. cDNA molecules carried unique molecular identifiers, and template switching added a universal primer site. TCRdb independently ran MiXCR on the 5' RACE reads; one entry per CDR3 protein. The sample holds about 570,000 distinct CDR3 sequences, approximately 10% seen once. V lost 0 bases, J lost 2 bases, and 5 bases lay in between. Germline lookup yields CDR1 SGDLS and CDR2 YYNGEE. The CDR3 sequence is 14 residues long. Study-wide results and caveats: Cord blood beta clonotypes present at high abundance carried fewer insertions; no such pattern appeared in memory repertoires.

This clonotype turned up a few times. Its antigen is not known. The same data also went into a second study, on yellow fever vaccine responses in identical twins.

The V and J genes are TRBV9 and TRBJ2-2; tentative D call: TRBD1 (5 bases). Sequencing was performed on PBMCs. This clonotype originated in a woman between 18 and 30 years old in good health. The CDR3 is CASSVGTNTGELFF. In DNA, the CDR3 is TGTGCCAGCAGCGTAGGGACAAACACCGGGGAGCTGTTTTTT.